The TCR beta chain described here comes from a study of cytomegalovirus exposure and HLA in healthy donors. Study-wide results and limits: In an earlier analysis, productive rearrangement rates for most beta V segments clustered near 87% or 30%.

Germline-derived CDR1 and CDR2 are LNHDA and SQIVND (reference sequence). This CDR3 contains 14 residues. The V gene lost 7 bases and the J gene lost 5 bases, with 14 bases spanning the gap. The PCR was carried out with 60 Vbeta primers and 13 Jbeta primers. Assay: immunoSEQ multiplex PCR; the TCRdb copy retains only in-frame clones and omits some. This sample has approximately 110,000 clones, with about 74% found just once. As concerns this clone: Its cognate antigen is unknown.

Source material: PBMCs. V is TRBV19 and J is TRBJ2-2; weak D call: TRBD1 (5 bases). This clonotype was obtained from a female donor in good health and CMV-seropositive. CDR3 DNA sequence: TGTGCCAGTAACAACAGGAGACAAACCGGGGAGCTGTTTTTT. This sequence encodes CASNNRRQTGELFF.